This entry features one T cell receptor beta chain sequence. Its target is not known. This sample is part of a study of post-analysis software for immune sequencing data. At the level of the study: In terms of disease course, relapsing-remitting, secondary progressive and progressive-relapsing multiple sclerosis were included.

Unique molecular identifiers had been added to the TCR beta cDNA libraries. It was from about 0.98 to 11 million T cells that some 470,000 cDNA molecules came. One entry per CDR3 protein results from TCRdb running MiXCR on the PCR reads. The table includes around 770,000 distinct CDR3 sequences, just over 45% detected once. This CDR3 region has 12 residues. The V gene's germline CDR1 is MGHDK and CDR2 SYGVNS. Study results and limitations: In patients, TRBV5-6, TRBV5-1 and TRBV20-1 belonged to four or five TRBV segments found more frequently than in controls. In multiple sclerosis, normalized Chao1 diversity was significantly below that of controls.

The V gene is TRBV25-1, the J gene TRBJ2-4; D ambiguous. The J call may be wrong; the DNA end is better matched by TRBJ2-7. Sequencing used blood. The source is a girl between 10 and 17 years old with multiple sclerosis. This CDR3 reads CASSEFLAEQYF. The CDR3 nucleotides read TGTGCCAGCAGTGAATTTTTGGCCGAGCAGTACTTC.